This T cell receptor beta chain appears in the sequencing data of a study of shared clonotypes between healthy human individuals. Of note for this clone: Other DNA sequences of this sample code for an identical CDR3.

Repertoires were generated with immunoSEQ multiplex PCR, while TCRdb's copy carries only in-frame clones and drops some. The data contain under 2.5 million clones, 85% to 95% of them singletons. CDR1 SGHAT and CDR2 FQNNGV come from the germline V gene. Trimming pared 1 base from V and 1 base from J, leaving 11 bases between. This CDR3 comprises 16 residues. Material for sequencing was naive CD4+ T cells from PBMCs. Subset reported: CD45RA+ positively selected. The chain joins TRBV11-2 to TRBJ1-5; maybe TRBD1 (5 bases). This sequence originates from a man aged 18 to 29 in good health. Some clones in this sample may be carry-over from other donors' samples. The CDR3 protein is CASSLGGRGSNQPQHF. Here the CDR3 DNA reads TGTGCCAGCAGCTTAGGGGGCCGGGGGAGCAATCAGCCCCAGCATTTT.